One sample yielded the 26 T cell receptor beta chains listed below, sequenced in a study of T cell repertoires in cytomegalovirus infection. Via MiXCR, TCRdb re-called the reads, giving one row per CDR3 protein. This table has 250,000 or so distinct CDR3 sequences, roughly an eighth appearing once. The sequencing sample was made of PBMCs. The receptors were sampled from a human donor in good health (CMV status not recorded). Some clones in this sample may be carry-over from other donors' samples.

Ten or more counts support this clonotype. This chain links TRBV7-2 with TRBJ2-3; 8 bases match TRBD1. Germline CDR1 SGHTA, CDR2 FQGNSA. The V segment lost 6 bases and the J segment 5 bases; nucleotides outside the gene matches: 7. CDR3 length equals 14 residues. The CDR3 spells CASSSQGAGDTQYF. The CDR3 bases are TGTGCCAGCAGTTCTCAGGGGGCAGGAGATACGCAGTATTTT.

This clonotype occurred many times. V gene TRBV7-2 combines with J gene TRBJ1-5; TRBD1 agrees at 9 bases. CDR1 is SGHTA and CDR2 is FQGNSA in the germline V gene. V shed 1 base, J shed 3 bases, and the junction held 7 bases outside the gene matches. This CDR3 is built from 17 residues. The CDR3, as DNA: TGTGCCAGCAGCTTAGTAGGAGGGACAGGGCCCAATCAGCCCCAGCATTTT. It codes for CASSLVGGTGPNQPQHF.

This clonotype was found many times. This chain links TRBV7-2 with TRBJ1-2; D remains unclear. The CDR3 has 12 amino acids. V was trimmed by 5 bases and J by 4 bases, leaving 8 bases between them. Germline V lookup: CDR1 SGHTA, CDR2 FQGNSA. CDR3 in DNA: TGTGCCAGCAGCGAACGGGGCTATGGCTACACCTTC. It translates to CASSERGYGYTF.

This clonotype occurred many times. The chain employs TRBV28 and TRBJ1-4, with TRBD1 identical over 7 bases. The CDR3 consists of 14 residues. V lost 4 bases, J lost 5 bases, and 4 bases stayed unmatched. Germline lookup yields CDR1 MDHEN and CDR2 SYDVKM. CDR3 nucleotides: TGTGCCAGCAGTTCAGGGGGTTCGAATGAAAAACTGTTTTTT. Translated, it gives CASSSGGSNEKLFF. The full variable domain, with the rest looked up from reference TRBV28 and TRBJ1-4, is DVKVTQSSRYLVKRTGEKVFLECVQDMDHENMFWYRQDPGLGLRLIYFSYDVKMKEKGDIPEGYSVSREKKERFSLILESASTNQTSMYLCASSSGGSNEKLFFGSGTQLSVL.

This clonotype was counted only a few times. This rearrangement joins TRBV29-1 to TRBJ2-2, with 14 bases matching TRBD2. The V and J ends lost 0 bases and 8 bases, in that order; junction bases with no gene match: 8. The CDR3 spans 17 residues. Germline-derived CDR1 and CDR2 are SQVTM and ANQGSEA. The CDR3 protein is CSVEDTSGLAGAGELFF. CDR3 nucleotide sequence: TGCAGCGTTGAAGATACCTCGGGACTAGCGGGAGCGGGGGAGCTGTTTTTT.

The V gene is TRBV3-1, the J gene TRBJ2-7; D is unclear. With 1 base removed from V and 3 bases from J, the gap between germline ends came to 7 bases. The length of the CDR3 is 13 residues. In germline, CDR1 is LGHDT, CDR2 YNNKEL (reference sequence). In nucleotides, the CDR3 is TGTGCCAGCAGCCAAGCGTCTGTCTACGAGCAGTACTTC. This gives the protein CASSQASVYEQYF.

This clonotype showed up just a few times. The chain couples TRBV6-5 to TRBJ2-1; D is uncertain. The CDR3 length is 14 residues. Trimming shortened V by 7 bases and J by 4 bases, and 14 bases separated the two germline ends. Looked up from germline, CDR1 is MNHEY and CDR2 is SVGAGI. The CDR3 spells CASKYWANYNEQFF. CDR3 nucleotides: TGTGCCAGCAAGTATTGGGCCAATTACAATGAGCAGTTCTTC.

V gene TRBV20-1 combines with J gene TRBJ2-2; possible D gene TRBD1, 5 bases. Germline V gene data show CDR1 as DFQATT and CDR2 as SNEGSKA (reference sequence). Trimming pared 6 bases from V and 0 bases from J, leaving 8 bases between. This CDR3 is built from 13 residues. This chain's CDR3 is CSARQTNTGELFF. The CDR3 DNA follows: TGCAGTGCCAGACAGACGAACACCGGGGAGCTGTTTTTT.

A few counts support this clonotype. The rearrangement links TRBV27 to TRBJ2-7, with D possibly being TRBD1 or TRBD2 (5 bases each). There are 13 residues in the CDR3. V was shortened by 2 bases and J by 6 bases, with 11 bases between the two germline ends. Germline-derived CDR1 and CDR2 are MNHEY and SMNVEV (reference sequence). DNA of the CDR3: TGTGCCAGCAGTTTAAGCGAGGGGAGCGAGCAGTACTTC. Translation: CASSLSEGSEQYF.

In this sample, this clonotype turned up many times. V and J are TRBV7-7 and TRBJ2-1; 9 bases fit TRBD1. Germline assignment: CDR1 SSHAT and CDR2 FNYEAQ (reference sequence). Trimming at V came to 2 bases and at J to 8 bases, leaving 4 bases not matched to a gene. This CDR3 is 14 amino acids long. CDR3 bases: TGTGCCAGCAGCTTAACCACAGGGGGCTATGAGCAGTTCTTC. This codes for CASSLTTGGYEQFF.

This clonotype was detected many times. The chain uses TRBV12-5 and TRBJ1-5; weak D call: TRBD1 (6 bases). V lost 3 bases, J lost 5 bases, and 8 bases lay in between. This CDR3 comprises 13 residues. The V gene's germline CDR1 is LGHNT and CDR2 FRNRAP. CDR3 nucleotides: TGTGCTAGTGGTTTAAGGACAGATCAGCCCCAGCATTTT. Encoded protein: CASGLRTDQPQHF.

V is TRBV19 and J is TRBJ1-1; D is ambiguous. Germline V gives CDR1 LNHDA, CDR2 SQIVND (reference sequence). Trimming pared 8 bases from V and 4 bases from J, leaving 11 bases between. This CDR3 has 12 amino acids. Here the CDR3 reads CASVNWGTEAFF. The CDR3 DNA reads TGTGCCAGTGTCAATTGGGGCACTGAAGCTTTCTTT. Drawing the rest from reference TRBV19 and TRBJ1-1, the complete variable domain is DGGITQSPKYLFRKEGQNVTLSCEQNLNHDAMYWYRQDPGQGLRLIYYSQIVNDFQKGDIAEGYSVSREKKESFPLTVTSAQKNPTAFYLCASVNWGTEAFFGQGTRLTVV.

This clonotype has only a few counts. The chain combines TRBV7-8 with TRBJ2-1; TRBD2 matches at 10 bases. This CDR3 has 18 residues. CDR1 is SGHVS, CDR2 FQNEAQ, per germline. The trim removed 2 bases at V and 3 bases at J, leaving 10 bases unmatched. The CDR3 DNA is TGTGCCAGCAGCTTACGACCCCTGAGCGGGAGGGACTACAATGAGCAGTTCTTC. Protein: CASSLRPLSGRDYNEQFF.

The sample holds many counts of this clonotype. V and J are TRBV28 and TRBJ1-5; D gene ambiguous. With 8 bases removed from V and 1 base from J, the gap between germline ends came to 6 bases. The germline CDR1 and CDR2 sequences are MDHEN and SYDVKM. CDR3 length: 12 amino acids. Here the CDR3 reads CASYSSNQPQHF. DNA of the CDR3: TGTGCCAGCTATTCCAGCAATCAGCCCCAGCATTTT.

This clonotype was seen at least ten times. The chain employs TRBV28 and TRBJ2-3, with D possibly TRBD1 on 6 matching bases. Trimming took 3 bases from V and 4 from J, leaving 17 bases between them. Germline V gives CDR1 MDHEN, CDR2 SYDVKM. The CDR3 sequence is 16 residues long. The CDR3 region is CASSFSTGSGADTQYF. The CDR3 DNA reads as TGTGCCAGCAGTTTTTCGACAGGTAGTGGGGCAGATACGCAGTATTTT.

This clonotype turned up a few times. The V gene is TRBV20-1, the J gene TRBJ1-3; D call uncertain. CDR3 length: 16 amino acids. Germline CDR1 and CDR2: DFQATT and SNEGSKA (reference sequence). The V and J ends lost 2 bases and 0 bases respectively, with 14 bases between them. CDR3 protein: CSARPAWSVSGNTIYF. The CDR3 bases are TGCAGTGCTAGACCCGCCTGGTCCGTCTCTGGAAACACCATATATTTT.

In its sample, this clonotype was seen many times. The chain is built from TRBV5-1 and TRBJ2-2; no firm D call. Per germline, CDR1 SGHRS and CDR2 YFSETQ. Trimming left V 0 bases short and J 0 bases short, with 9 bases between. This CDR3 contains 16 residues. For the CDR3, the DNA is TGCGCCAGCAGCTTGGTCTCTGGCCCGAACACCGGGGAGCTGTTTTTT. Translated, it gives CASSLVSGPNTGELFF.

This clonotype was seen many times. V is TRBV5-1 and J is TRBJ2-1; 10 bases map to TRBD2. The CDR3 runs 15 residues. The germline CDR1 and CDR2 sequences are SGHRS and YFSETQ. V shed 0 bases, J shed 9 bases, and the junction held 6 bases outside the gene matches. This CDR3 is CASSLESGGAFEQFF. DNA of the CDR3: TGCGCCAGCAGCTTGGAAAGCGGGGGGGCCTTTGAGCAGTTCTTC.

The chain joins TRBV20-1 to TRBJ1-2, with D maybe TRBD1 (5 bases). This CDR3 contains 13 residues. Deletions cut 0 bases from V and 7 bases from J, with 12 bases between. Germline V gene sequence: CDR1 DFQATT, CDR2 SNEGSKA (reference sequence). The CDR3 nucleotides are TGCAGTGCTAGAGATAGGCAGGGTTTTGGCTACACCTTC. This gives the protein CSARDRQGFGYTF.

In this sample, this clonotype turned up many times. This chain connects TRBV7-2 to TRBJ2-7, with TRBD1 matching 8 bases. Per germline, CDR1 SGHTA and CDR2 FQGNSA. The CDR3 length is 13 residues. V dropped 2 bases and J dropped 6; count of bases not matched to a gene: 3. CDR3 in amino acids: CASSLRTGREQYF. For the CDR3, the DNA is TGTGCCAGCAGCTTAAGGACAGGGCGCGAGCAGTACTTC.

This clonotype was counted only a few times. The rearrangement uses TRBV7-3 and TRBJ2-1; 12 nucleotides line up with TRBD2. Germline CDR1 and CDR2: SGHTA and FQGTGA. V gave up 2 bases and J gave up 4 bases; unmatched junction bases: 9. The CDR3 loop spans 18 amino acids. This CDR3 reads CASSLGGLAGLNYNEQFF. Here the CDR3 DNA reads TGTGCCAGCAGCTTAGGCGGACTAGCGGGACTCAATTACAATGAGCAGTTCTTC.

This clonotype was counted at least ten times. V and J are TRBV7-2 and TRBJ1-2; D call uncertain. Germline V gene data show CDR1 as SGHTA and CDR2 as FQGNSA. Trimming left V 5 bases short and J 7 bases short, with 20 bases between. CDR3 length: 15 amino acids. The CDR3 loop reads CASSHIPDPGGGYTF. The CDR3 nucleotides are TGTGCCAGCAGCCATATCCCCGACCCGGGAGGTGGCTACACCTTC.

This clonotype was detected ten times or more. The CDR3 loop reads CAIHRDGPRDEQFF. In DNA, the CDR3 is TGTGCCATCCACCGGGACGGCCCAAGGGATGAGCAGTTCTTC. This chain links TRBV12-3 or TRBV12-4 with TRBJ2-1, with D possibly being TRBD1 or TRBD2 (5 bases each). The CDR3 consists of 14 residues. Trimming left V 10 bases short and J 8 bases short, with 21 bases between.

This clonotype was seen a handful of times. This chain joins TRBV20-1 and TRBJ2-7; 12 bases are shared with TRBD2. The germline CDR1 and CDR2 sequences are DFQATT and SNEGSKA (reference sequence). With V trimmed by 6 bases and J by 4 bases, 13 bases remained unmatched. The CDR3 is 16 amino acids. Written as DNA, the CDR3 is TGCAGTGCCCTTGACCAGGGACTAGCGGGCTTATACGAGCAGTACTTC. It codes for CSALDQGLAGLYEQYF.

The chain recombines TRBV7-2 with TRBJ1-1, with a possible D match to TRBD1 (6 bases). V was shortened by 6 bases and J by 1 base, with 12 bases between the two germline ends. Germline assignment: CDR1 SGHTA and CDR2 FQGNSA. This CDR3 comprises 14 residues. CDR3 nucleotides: TGTGCCAGCAGGGGGGGGGCCGGGAACACTGAAGCTTTCTTT. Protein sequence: CASRGGAGNTEAFF.

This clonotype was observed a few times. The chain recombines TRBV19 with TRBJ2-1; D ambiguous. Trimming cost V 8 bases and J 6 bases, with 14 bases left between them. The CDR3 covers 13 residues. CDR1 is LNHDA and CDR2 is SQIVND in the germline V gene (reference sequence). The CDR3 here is CASSPVRSNEQFF. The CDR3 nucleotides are TGTGCCAGTTCCCCGGTTAGAAGCAATGAGCAGTTCTTC.